These T cell receptor beta chains were read from a single sample in a study of blood T cell repertoires in COVID-19. Produced via immunoSEQ multiplex PCR; TCRdb's table is partial and in-frame only. The sample shows over 120,000 clones, over 70% of them seen only once. The sample was peripheral blood. These receptors all come from a woman aged 45-65 years with acute or convalescent COVID-19. CDR3s include the opening cysteine and the closing phenylalanine or tryptophan. Each record gives: V gene, J gene, D gene, CDR3 length, clone size, CDR3 protein, CDR3 DNA. The D gene is left open where the match is weak. Size values are once, few and many counts, or a class for expanded clones, and some rows have none.

V gene: TRBV24-1
J gene: TRBJ1-1
D gene: .
CDR3 length: 14
clone size: .
CDR3 protein: CATGSDTPNTEAFF
CDR3 DNA: TGTGCCACCGGTTCGGACACCCCGAACACTGAAGCTTTCTTT

V gene: TRBV7-3
J gene: TRBJ1-2
D gene: .
CDR3 length: 16
clone size: .
CDR3 protein: CASSRLPGGHLGGYTF
CDR3 DNA: TGTGCCAGCAGCCGTCTGCCCGGTGGGCATTTAGGAGGCTACACCTTC

V gene: TRBV6-5
J gene: TRBJ1-4
D gene: TRBD1
CDR3 length: 15
clone size: .
CDR3 protein: CASSLEGQGHEKLFF
CDR3 DNA: TGTGCCAGCAGTTTAGAAGGACAGGGTCATGAAAAACTGTTTTTT

V gene: TRBV2
J gene: TRBJ2-6
D gene: .
CDR3 length: 14
clone size: .
CDR3 protein: CASSRDSGANVLTF
CDR3 DNA: TGTGCCAGCAGCAGGGACTCTGGGGCCAACGTCCTGACTTTC

V gene: TRBV10-3
J gene: TRBJ1-1
D gene: .
CDR3 length: 14
clone size: .
CDR3 protein: CAINKQDMNTEAFF
CDR3 DNA: TGTGCCATCAACAAACAGGACATGAACACTGAAGCTTTCTTT

V gene: TRBV11-1
J gene: TRBJ2-5
D gene: .
CDR3 length: 16
clone size: .
CDR3 protein: CASSFYGGGPAETQYF
CDR3 DNA: TGTGCCAGCAGCTTTTACGGCGGGGGCCCCGCGGAGACCCAGTACTTC

V gene: TRBV3-1/TRBV3-2
J gene: TRBJ1-6
D gene: .
CDR3 length: 15
clone size: few
CDR3 protein: CASSPRGSYNSPLHF
CDR3 DNA: TGTGCCAGCAGCCCCCGGGGCTCCTATAATTCACCCCTCCACTTT

V gene: TRBV6-1
J gene: TRBJ1-1
D gene: TRBD1
CDR3 length: 16
clone size: .
CDR3 protein: CASSEPRQGTNTEAFF
CDR3 DNA: TGTGCCAGCAGTGAACCCAGACAGGGGACGAACACTGAAGCTTTCTTT

V gene: TRBV5-1
J gene: TRBJ2-1
D gene: .
CDR3 length: 12
clone size: .
CDR3 protein: CASSKLDNEQFF
CDR3 DNA: TGCGCCAGCAGCAAACTTGACAATGAGCAGTTCTTC

V gene: TRBV5-4
J gene: TRBJ2-7
D gene: .
CDR3 length: 14
clone size: .
CDR3 protein: CASSRDTPPGEQYF
CDR3 DNA: TGTGCCAGCAGCCGGGACACACCGCCGGGCGAGCAGTACTTC

V gene: TRBV28
J gene: TRBJ1-4
D gene: .
CDR3 length: 15
clone size: .
CDR3 protein: CASSPRGFSNEKLFF
CDR3 DNA: TGTGCCAGCAGCCCAAGAGGGTTTTCTAATGAAAAACTGTTTTTT

V gene: TRBV6-5
J gene: TRBJ2-7
D gene: .
CDR3 length: 14
clone size: .
CDR3 protein: CASINIQNNYEQYF
CDR3 DNA: TGTGCCAGCATTAACATACAGAATAACTACGAGCAGTACTTC

V gene: TRBV4-1
J gene: TRBJ2-5
D gene: TRBD2
CDR3 length: 14
clone size: .
CDR3 protein: CASSKGEGQETQYF
CDR3 DNA: TGCGCCAGCAGCAAAGGGGAGGGTCAAGAGACCCAGTACTTC

V gene: TRBV2
J gene: TRBJ2-5
D gene: .
CDR3 length: 14
clone size: .
CDR3 protein: CASTGGLTQETQYF
CDR3 DNA: TGTGCCAGCACCGGGGGTCTAACCCAAGAGACCCAGTACTTC

V gene: TRBV2
J gene: TRBJ1-2
D gene: .
CDR3 length: 13
clone size: .
CDR3 protein: CASSSYSPYGYTF
CDR3 DNA: TGTGCCAGCAGTTCGTACAGCCCCTATGGCTACACCTTC

V gene: TRBV11-1
J gene: TRBJ2-5
D gene: .
CDR3 length: 14
clone size: once
CDR3 protein: CASSLDRNQETQYF
CDR3 DNA: TGTGCCAGCAGCTTAGACAGAAACCAAGAGACCCAGTACTTC

V gene: TRBV7-8
J gene: TRBJ1-6
D gene: .
CDR3 length: 14
clone size: .
CDR3 protein: CASSLASGEGSLHF
CDR3 DNA: TGTGCCAGCAGCTTAGCTTCGGGGGAAGGCTCCCTCCACTTT

V gene: TRBV5-1
J gene: TRBJ2-3
D gene: TRBD2
CDR3 length: 15
clone size: once
CDR3 protein: CASSLNSGRLDTQYF
CDR3 DNA: TGCGCCAGCAGCTTGAATAGCGGGAGATTAGATACGCAGTATTTT

V gene: TRBV10-3
J gene: TRBJ1-1
D gene: .
CDR3 length: 13
clone size: .
CDR3 protein: CATERGSQEEAFF
CDR3 DNA: TGTGCCACAGAGCGGGGGTCGCAGGAAGAAGCTTTCTTT

V gene: TRBV18
J gene: TRBJ1-6
D gene: .
CDR3 length: 14
clone size: .
CDR3 protein: CASSPTSFDSPLHF
CDR3 DNA: TGTGCCAGCTCACCCACTTCGTTCGATTCACCCCTCCACTTT

V gene: TRBV6-5
J gene: TRBJ1-1
D gene: TRBD1
CDR3 length: 13
clone size: .
CDR3 protein: CASSYRQGTEAFF
CDR3 DNA: TGTGCCAGCAGTTATCGACAGGGAACTGAAGCTTTCTTT

V gene: TRBV12-5
J gene: TRBJ1-3
D gene: .
CDR3 length: 13
clone size: .
CDR3 protein: CASGSSGGNTIYF
CDR3 DNA: TGTGCTAGTGGTTCCTCAGGTGGAAACACCATATATTTT

V gene: TRBV3-1/TRBV3-2
J gene: TRBJ1-1
D gene: TRBD1
CDR3 length: 15
clone size: .
CDR3 protein: CASSQGTGLNTEAFF
CDR3 DNA: TGTGCCAGCAGCCAAGGGACAGGGTTGAACACTGAAGCTTTCTTT

V gene: TRBV11-2
J gene: TRBJ2-3
D gene: TRBD2
CDR3 length: 15
clone size: .
CDR3 protein: CASSTWTSRGDTQYF
CDR3 DNA: TGTGCCAGCAGCACCTGGACTAGCCGGGGAGATACGCAGTATTTT

V gene: TRBV5-1
J gene: TRBJ1-3
D gene: .
CDR3 length: 13
clone size: .
CDR3 protein: CASRYSPGNTIYF
CDR3 DNA: TGCGCCAGCAGATACAGTCCTGGAAACACCATATATTTT

V gene: TRBV7-9
J gene: TRBJ1-3
D gene: .
CDR3 length: 14
clone size: .
CDR3 protein: CASSLATYGNTIYF
CDR3 DNA: TGTGCCAGCAGCTTAGCGACATATGGAAACACCATATATTTT

V gene: TRBV18
J gene: TRBJ2-7
D gene: .
CDR3 length: 14
clone size: .
CDR3 protein: CASSPGRGGDEQYF
CDR3 DNA: TGTGCCAGCTCACCCGGCAGGGGTGGGGACGAGCAGTACTTC